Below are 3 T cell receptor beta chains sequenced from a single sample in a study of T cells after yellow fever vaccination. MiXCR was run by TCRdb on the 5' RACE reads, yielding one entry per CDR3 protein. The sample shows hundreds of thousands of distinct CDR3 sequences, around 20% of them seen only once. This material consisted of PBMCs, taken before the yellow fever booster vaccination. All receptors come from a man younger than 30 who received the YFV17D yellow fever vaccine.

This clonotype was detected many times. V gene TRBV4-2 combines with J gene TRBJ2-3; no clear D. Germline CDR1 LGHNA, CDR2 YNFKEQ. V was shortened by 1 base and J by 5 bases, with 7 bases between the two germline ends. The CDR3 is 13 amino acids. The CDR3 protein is CASSQGDEDTQYF. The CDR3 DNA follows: TGTGCCAGCAGCCAAGGCGACGAAGATACGCAGTATTTT.

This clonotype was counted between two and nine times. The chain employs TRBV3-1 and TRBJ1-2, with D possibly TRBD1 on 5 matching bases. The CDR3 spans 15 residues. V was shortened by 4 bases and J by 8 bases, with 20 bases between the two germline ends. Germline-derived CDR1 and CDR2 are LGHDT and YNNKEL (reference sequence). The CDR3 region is CASSRKWRGSEGYTF. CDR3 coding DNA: TGTGCCAGCAGCCGCAAGTGGAGGGGATCGGAGGGCTACACCTTC.

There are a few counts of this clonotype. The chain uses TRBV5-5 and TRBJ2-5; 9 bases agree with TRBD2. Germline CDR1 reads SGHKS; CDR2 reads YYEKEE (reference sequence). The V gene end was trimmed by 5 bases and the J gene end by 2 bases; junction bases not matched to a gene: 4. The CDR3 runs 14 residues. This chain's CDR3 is CASRNAGGQETQYF. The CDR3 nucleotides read TGTGCCAGCAGAAACGCGGGGGGGCAAGAGACCCAGTACTTC.